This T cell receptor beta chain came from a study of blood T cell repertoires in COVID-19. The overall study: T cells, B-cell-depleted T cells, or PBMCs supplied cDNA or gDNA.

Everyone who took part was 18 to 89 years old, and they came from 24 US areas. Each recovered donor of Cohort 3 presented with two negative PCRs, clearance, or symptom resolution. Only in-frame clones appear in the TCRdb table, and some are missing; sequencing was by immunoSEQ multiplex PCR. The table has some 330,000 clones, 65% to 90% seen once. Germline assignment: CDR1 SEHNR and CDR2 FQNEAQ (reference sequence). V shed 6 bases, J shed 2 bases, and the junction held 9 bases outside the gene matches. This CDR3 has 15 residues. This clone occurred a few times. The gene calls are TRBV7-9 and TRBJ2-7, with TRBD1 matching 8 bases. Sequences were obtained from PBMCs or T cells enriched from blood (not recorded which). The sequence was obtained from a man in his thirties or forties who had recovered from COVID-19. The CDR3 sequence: CASRGDRGQTYEQYF. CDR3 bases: TGTGCCAGCAGGGGAGACAGGGGCCAAACCTACGAGCAGTACTTC.